The clone carrying this TCR beta chain was seen many times. Antigen: not known. This entry is derived from a study of response to subunit inactivated influenza vaccine. Study observations and caveats: Authors suggested seasonal influenza vaccinations each recruit few new T cells.

MiXCR, applied by TCRdb to the RT-PCR reads, yields one record per CDR3 protein. The data hold 650,000 to 800,000 distinct CDR3 sequences, with approximately 15% observed a single time. The CDR3 covers 13 residues. V was pared by 8 bases and J by 2 bases, with 9 bases between. This sequence joins TRBV12-3 or TRBV12-4 and TRBJ2-2; D is unclear. The starting material was PBMCs from blood, obtained less than 15 days before vaccination. This TCR was recovered from a man aged 50-60 years who received an inactivated influenza vaccine. Here the CDR3 DNA reads TGTGCCAGCGGAAAAGACAACACCGGGGAGCTGTTTTTT. It yields the protein CASGKDNTGELFF.